This T cell receptor beta chain was profiled in a study of Ad26.COV2.S vaccination and SARS-CoV-2 variants. Study-level information: Donor participated within the Ad26.COV2.S arm of the COV1001 trial. Participants got Ad26.COV2.S intramuscularly, once or twice 56 days apart.

Clones were sequenced by immunoSEQ multiplex PCR, and TCRdb holds only the in-frame ones, with some missing. The sample records hundreds of thousands of clones, roughly nine tenths being singletons. As for treatment: about 20 received Ad26.COV2.S at low or high dose, single or two shots; about 5 received placebo; per-sample allocation not given. All samples were drawn on day 63, counting from the first vaccine or placebo injection. Within Boston, the person who donated was an adult of 18-55 years. What was given as vaccine was an Ad26 vector encoding Wuhan-strain SARS-CoV-2 spike. The specimen was peripheral blood, collected in a trial of Ad26.COV2.S vaccine versus placebo. The receptor comes from a person between 18 and 65 years old who received the Ad26.COV2.S COVID-19 vaccine or a placebo.

The CDR3, as DNA: TGTGCCAGCAGTGAACTGTTCGTGACCCAGTACTTC. Its protein product is CASSELFVTQYF. The chain has TRBV6-1 and TRBJ2-5, with D unclear. Deletions cut 2 bases from V and 7 bases from J, with 8 bases between. Per the germline V gene, CDR1 is MNHNS and CDR2 is SASEGT. The CDR3 spans 12 residues.